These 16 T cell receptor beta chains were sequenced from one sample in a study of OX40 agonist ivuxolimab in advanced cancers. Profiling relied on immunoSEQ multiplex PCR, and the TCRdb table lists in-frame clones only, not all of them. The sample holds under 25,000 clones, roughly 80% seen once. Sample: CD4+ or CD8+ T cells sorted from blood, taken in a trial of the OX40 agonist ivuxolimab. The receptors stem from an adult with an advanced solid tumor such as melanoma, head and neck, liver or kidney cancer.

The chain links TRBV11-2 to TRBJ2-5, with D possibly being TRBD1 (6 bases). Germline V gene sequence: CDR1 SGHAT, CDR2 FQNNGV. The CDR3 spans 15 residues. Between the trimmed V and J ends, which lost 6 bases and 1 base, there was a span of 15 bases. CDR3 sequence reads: CASSRHRAPQETQYF. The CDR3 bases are TGTGCCAGCAGTCGTCACAGGGCTCCCCAAGAGACCCAGTACTTC.

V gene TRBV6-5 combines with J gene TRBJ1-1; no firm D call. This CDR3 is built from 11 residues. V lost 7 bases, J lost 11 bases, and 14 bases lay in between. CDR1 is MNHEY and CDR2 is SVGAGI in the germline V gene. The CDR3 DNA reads TGTGCCAGCATCAGGACTGGTATCGCTTTCTTT. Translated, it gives CASIRTGIAFF.

The chain's CDR3 is CASLRGRTEKLFF. The CDR3 region has the DNA TGTGCCAGCCTCCGGGGTCGGACTGAAAAACTGTTTTTT. V gene TRBV2 combines with J gene TRBJ1-4, with D hard to call. V gave up 8 bases and J gave up 7 bases, with 14 bases separating them. Germline V gene data show CDR1 as SNHLY and CDR2 as FYNNEI. There are 13 residues in the CDR3.

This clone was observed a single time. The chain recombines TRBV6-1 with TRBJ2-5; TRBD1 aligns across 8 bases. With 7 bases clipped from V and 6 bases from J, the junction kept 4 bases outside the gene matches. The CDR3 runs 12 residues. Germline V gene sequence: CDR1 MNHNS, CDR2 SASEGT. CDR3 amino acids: CASIQGGKTQYF. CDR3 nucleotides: TGTGCCAGCATACAGGGGGGAAAGACCCAGTACTTC.

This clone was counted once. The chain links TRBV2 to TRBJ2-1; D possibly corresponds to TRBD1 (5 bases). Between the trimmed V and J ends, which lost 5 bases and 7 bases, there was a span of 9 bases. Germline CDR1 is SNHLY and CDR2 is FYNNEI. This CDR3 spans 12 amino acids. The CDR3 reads CASSIDRNEQFF. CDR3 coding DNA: TGTGCCAGCAGTATAGACAGAAATGAGCAGTTCTTC.

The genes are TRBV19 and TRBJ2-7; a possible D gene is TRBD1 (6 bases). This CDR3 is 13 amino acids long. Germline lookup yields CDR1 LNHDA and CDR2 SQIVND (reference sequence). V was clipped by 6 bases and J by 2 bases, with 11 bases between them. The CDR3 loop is CASSLGQPYEQYF. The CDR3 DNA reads TGTGCCAGTAGCCTCGGACAGCCCTACGAGCAGTACTTC.

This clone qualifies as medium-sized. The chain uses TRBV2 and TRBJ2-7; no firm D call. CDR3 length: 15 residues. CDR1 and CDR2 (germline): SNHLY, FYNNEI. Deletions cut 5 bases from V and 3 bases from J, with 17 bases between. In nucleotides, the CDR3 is TGTGCCAGCAGTCCTCAGTTCTCCAGGCACTACGAGCAGTACTTC. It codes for CASSPQFSRHYEQYF.

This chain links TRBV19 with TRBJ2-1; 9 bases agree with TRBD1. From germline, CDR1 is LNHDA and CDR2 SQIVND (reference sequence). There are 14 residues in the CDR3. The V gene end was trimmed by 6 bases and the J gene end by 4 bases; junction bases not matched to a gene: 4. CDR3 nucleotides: TGTGCCAGTAGGGGACAGGGCCCATACAATGAGCAGTTCTTC. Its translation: CASRGQGPYNEQFF.

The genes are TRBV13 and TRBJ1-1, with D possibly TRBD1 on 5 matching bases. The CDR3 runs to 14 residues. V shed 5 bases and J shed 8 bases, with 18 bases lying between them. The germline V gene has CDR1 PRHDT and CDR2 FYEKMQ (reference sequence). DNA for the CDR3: TGTGCCAGCAGCCCGGGACCGGCTTCCCACGAAGCTTTCTTT. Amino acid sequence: CASSPGPASHEAFF.

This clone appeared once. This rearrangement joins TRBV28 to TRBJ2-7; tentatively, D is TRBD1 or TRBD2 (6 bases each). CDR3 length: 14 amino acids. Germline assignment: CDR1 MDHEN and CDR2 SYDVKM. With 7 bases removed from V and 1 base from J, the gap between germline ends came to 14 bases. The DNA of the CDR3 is TGTGCCAGCAAAAACGGGGGCCTATCCTACGAGCAGTACTTC. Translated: CASKNGGLSYEQYF.

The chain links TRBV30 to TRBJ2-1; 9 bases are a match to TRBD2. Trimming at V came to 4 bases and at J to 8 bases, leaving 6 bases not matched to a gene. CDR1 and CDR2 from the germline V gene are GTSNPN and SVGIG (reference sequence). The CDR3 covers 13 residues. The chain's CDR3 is CAWTSGNGDEQFF. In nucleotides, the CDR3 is TGTGCCTGGACTAGCGGGAACGGGGATGAGCAGTTCTTC.

The CDR3 DNA sequence: TGTGCCAGCAGGGAGGGACAGACCAATCAGCCCCAGCATTTT. It yields the protein CASREGQTNQPQHF. This chain links TRBV6-1 with TRBJ1-5, with TRBD1 identical over 7 bases. The germline gives CDR1 MNHNS, CDR2 SASEGT. The CDR3 runs 14 residues. Trimming cost V 6 bases and J 3 bases; bases outside gene matches: 5.

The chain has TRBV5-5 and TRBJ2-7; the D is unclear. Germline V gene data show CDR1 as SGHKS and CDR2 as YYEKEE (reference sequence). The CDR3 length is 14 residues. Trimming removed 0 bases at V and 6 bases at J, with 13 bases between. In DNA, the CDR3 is TGTGCCAGCAGCTTGGGACTGAACTCCGGCGAGCAGTACTTC. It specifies CASSLGLNSGEQYF. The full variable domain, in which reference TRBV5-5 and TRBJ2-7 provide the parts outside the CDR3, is DAGVTQSPTHLIKTRGQQVTLRCSPISGHKSVSWYQQVLGQGPQFIFQYYEKEERGRGNFPDRFSARQFPNYSSELNVNALLLGDSALYLCASSLGLNSGEQYFGPGTRLTVT.

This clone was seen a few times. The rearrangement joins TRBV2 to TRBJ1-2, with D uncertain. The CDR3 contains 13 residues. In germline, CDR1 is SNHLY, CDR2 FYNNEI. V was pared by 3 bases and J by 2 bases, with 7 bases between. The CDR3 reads CASSDEGNYGYTF. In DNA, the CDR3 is TGTGCCAGCAGTGACGAGGGCAACTATGGCTACACCTTC.

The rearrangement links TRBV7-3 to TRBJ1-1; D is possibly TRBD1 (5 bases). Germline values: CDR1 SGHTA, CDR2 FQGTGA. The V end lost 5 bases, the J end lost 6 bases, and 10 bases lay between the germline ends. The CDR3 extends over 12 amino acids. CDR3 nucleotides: TGTGCCAGCAGCCGGGGGGGTTCTGAAGCTTTCTTT. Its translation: CASSRGGSEAFF.

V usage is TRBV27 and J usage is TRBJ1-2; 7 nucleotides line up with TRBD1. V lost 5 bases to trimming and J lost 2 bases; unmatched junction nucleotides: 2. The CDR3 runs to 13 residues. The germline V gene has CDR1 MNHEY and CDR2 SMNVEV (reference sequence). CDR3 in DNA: TGTGCCAGCAGTGGACAGGAAAACTATGGCTACACCTTC. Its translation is CASSGQENYGYTF.